The 5 T cell receptor beta chains in this list originate from one sample, sequenced in a study of cytomegalovirus exposure and HLA in healthy donors (dated by TCRdb to between 2016 and 2019). The receptor library was made with the immunoSEQ multiplex PCR assay. For the multiplex PCR, a mixture combining 60 forward primers for TCR Vbeta segments and 13 reverse primers for TCR Jbeta segments was used. TCRdb's version of the immuneACCESS table is confined to in-frame rearrangements and falls short of the full clone set. An unresolved V gene accounts for under half of the shortfall where checked; the remainder is of unknown origin. The sample includes around 200,000 clones, with about 80% observed a single time. 2.5% to 3.5% of the sample is held by the ten biggest clonotypes. The sequencing sample was made of PBMCs. All receptors derive from a woman aged 55-69 years in good health and CMV-seropositive.

This clone was seen a few times. The chain employs TRBV30 and TRBJ2-2; D gene ambiguous. Germline V gene lookup returns CDR1 GTSNPN and CDR2 SVGIG (reference sequence). V gave up 5 bases and J gave up 6 bases, with 10 bases separating them. The CDR3 totals 12 residues. CDR3 bases: TGTGCCTGGGGCCTGGGCCCCGGGGAGCTGTTTTTT. Its protein is CAWGLGPGELFF.

The V gene is TRBV6-6, the J gene TRBJ1-3; the match to TRBD1 covers 8 bases. V was pared by 2 bases and J by 0 bases, with 3 bases of the junction left unmatched. The length of the CDR3 is 16 residues. Per germline, CDR1 MNHNY and CDR2 SVGAGI (reference sequence). The CDR3 coding sequence is TGTGCCAGCAGTTACGGGGGACAGGCCTCTGGAAACACCATATATTTT. This gives the protein CASSYGGQASGNTIYF.

The chain employs TRBV18 and TRBJ1-2; 12 nucleotides align to TRBD1. The CDR3 consists of 15 residues. Germline assignment: CDR1 KGHSH and CDR2 LQKENI. V shed 3 bases and J 4 bases; nucleotides not matched to a gene: 3. DNA of the CDR3: TGTGCCAGCTCACCCCTGGGACAGGGGGCCTATGGCTACACCTTC. This encodes CASSPLGQGAYGYTF.

The rearrangement links TRBV2 to TRBJ2-7, with D uncertain. This CDR3 contains 11 residues. Trimming removed 2 bases at V and 5 bases at J, with 4 bases between. Germline V CDR1 and CDR2: SNHLY, FYNNEI. The CDR3 reads CASSEFDEQYF. The CDR3 nucleotides are TGTGCCAGCAGTGAATTCGACGAGCAGTACTTC.

V gene TRBV29-1 combines with J gene TRBJ1-5; maybe TRBD1 (6 bases). Germline CDR1 is SQVTM and CDR2 is ANQGSEA. Trimming shortened V by 5 bases and J by 1 base, and 15 bases separated the two germline ends. The CDR3 extends over 15 amino acids. CDR3 nucleotides: TGCAGCGTTATCGGCTATAGGGGGAGCAATCAGCCCCAGCATTTT. As protein: CSVIGYRGSNQPQHF. The complete variable domain, with remaining parts taken from reference TRBV29-1 and TRBJ1-5, reads SAVISQKPSRDICQRGTSLTIQCQVDSQVTMMFWYRQQPGQSLTLIATANQGSEATYESGFVIDKFPISRPNLTFSTLTVSNMSPEDSSIYLCSVIGYRGSNQPQHFGDGTRLSIL.